This T cell receptor (beta chain) appears in the sequencing data of a study of shared clonotypes between healthy human individuals. Study-wide results and limits: Naive CD4 clonotypes overlapped across several donors at about 5.3%. The four-donor shared clonotypes exceeded non-shared clonotypes in generation probability, with non-shared ones scoring lower.

Germline assignment: CDR1 SNHLY and CDR2 FYNNEI. The CDR3 contains 14 residues. Between the trimmed V and J ends, which lost 7 bases and 0 bases, there was a span of 12 bases. Terminally differentiated effector memory CD45RA+ cells were excluded by CCR7 positive selection of CD45RO-negative cells. The donor cohort consisted entirely of Caucasian adults residing in Nashville, Tennessee. Assay runs were performed at deep level. Here immunoSEQ multiplex PCR was the method, and the copy in TCRdb shows in-frame clones only, minus some. This sample has 800,000 to 950,000 clones; around 96% occur once, and the top ten carry less than 0.25%. This clone was counted once. Its antigen is still unknown.

This sequence originates from a man younger than 40 in good health. The sample comprised naive CD8+ T cells sorted from blood. The V gene is TRBV2, the J gene TRBJ2-5; D assignment may be TRBD1 or TRBD2 (5 bases each). CDR3 in amino acids: CASIPRGHQETQYF. The CDR3 nucleotides are TGTGCCAGCATCCCCCGGGGCCACCAAGAGACCCAGTACTTC.